Below, 17 T cell receptor beta chains from the same sample are listed, as sequenced in a study of blood T cells in healthy people across ages. Combining a sample-barcoded 5' primer with a J-beta primer mix, a second PCR ran for roughly 7 to 11 cycles. TCRdb ran MiXCR on the 5' RACE reads and lists one entry per CDR3 protein. Found here are around 990,000 distinct CDR3 sequences, approximately 26% of them singletons; the top ten hold about 0.8%. The sample also formed part of further work on T cells of mothers and their children.

Material: blood. The source of these receptors is a girl aged 2 to 9 in good health.

V gene TRBV28 combines with J gene TRBJ2-4; D not certain. This CDR3 spans 16 amino acids. The germline gives CDR1 MDHEN, CDR2 SYDVKM. V was cut by 6 bases and J by 2 bases, with 17 bases left in between. The CDR3 sequence: CASSYYAGVPKNIQYF. CDR3 bases: TGTGCCAGCAGCTACTACGCCGGAGTCCCCAAAAACATTCAGTACTTC. Full variable domain (rest looked up from reference TRBV28 and TRBJ2-4): DVKVTQSSRYLVKRTGEKVFLECVQDMDHENMFWYRQDPGLGLRLIYFSYDVKMKEKGDIPEGYSVSREKKERFSLILESASTNQTSMYLCASSYYAGVPKNIQYFGAGTRLSVL.

This clonotype was observed a single time. The chain combines TRBV11-2 with TRBJ2-5; perhaps TRBD2 as D (5 bases). This CDR3 has 14 amino acids. The V end was cut by 5 bases, the J end by 2 bases, with 12 bases between. Germline V lookup: CDR1 SGHAT, CDR2 FQNNGV. The CDR3 DNA reads TGTGCCAGCAGCGATAGAGGGAATCAAGAGACCCAGTACTTC. Residues: CASSDRGNQETQYF.

The gene calls are TRBV7-2 and TRBJ2-3, with 7 bases identical to TRBD2. The CDR3 runs to 15 residues. Per germline, CDR1 SGHTA and CDR2 FQGNSA. Trimming at V came to 3 bases and at J to 1 base, leaving 4 bases not matched to a gene. CDR3 in amino acids: CASSFKAGRTDTQYF. In nucleotides, the CDR3 is TGTGCCAGCAGCTTCAAAGCGGGGCGCACAGATACGCAGTATTTT.

This chain joins TRBV29-1 and TRBJ2-7, with D tentatively TRBD1 (5 bases). The CDR3 loop spans 11 amino acids. V lost 6 bases, J lost 5 bases, and 11 bases lay in between. Germline V gene lookup returns CDR1 SQVTM and CDR2 ANQGSEA. CDR3 in amino acids: CSVQVRNEQYF. In DNA form, the CDR3 reads TGCAGCGTACAGGTGAGGAACGAGCAGTACTTC.

This clonotype was counted only a few times. The genes are TRBV6-5 and TRBJ2-7; 9 bases line up with TRBD1. Trimming took 7 bases from V and 3 from J; bases not matched to a gene: 10. Germline loops: CDR1 MNHEY, CDR2 SVGAGI. The CDR3 extends over 15 amino acids. The CDR3 loop reads CASTPGQGVYYEQYF. CDR3 nucleotide sequence: TGTGCCAGCACCCCGGGACAGGGTGTCTACTACGAGCAGTACTTC.

This clonotype was seen a handful of times. The genes are TRBV10-3 and TRBJ2-3; D call uncertain. The CDR3 covers 15 residues. Germline V gene lookup returns CDR1 ENHRY and CDR2 SYGVKD. Trimming removed 0 bases at V and 1 base at J, with 8 bases between. The CDR3 DNA is TGTGCCATCAGTGAGTCCCTCGTAGGCACAGATACGCAGTATTTT. Protein product: CAISESLVGTDTQYF.

This chain uses TRBV2 with TRBJ1-2; D call uncertain. Germline loops: CDR1 SNHLY, CDR2 FYNNEI. The ends were cut back, 3 bases at V and 5 bases at J, with 10 bases in the middle. There are 13 residues in the CDR3. This CDR3 is CASSEGSQYGYTF. The CDR3 region has the DNA TGTGCCAGCAGTGAGGGCAGCCAATATGGCTACACCTTC.

Comments on this clonotype: One end of the junction is discordant with germline, which a read error may explain. V and J are TRBV7-2 and TRBJ1-4; the D is unclear. This CDR3 has 14 residues. Germline CDR1 reads SGHTA; CDR2 reads FQGNSA. CDR3 in DNA: TGTGCCTGCAGCCTCCTGGGATTGGATGAAAAACTGTTTTTT. Protein sequence: CACSLLGLDEKLFF. The whole variable domain, remainder taken from reference TRBV7-2 and TRBJ1-4, is GAGVSQSPSNKVTEKGKDVELRCDPISGHTALYWYRQSLGQGLEFLIYFQGNSAPDKSGLPSDRFSAERTGGSVSTLTIQRTQQEDSAVYLCACSLLGLDEKLFFGSGTQLSVL.

This clonotype has only a few counts. The V call is TRBV7-6, the J call TRBJ2-7; possible D gene TRBD2, 6 bases. V gave up 5 bases and J gave up 3 bases, with 14 bases separating them. Germline CDR1 is SGHVS and CDR2 is FNYEAQ. CDR3 length equals 14 residues. In DNA, the CDR3 is TGTGCCAGCAGCCCGGGATCAGCGGGCTACGAGCAGTACTTC. Encoded protein: CASSPGSAGYEQYF.

The chain couples TRBV4-1 to TRBJ1-1, with D tentatively TRBD1 (5 bases). CDR3 size: 13 residues. Germline V gives CDR1 MGHRA, CDR2 YSYEKL. V lost 1 base, J lost 10 bases, and 13 bases lay in between. CDR3 nucleotides: TGCGCCAGCAGCCAAGTTTGGGGGAAAGGAGCTTTCTTT. Protein product: CASSQVWGKGAFF.

This chain links TRBV6-1 with TRBJ2-7; D unclear. Trimming pared 1 base from V and 4 bases from J, leaving 5 bases between. Germline V gives CDR1 MNHNS, CDR2 SASEGT. The CDR3 has 12 amino acids. CDR3 protein: CASSEVNYEQYF. The CDR3 nucleotides read TGTGCCAGCAGTGAAGTGAATTACGAGCAGTACTTC.

The rearrangement links TRBV7-8 to TRBJ2-5, with D tentatively TRBD2 (5 bases). The V and J ends lost 6 bases and 5 bases respectively, with 16 bases between them. The germline V gene has CDR1 SGHVS and CDR2 FQNEAQ. CDR3 size: 14 residues. The CDR3: CASRLRGPGETQYF. The CDR3 bases are TGTGCCAGCAGACTAAGAGGGCCGGGGGAGACCCAGTACTTC.

The CDR3 sequence: CASSQGSGRTETQYF. The CDR3 DNA is TGCGCCAGCAGCCAGGGAAGCGGGAGGACAGAGACCCAGTACTTC. This chain connects TRBV4-1 to TRBJ2-5; TRBD2 matches at 9 bases. J gave up 4 bases and V 3 bases, and 6 bases lay outside the gene matches. The CDR3 sequence is 15 residues long. Germline CDR1 MGHRA, CDR2 YSYEKL.

The chain carries TRBV7-2 and TRBJ2-7, with TRBD2 as a possible D gene (5 bases). The germline V gene encodes CDR1 SGHTA and CDR2 FQGNSA. The CDR3 loop spans 13 amino acids. Deletions cut 5 bases from V and 3 bases from J, with 11 bases between. The CDR3 protein is CASSAGLIYEQYF. CDR3 DNA: TGTGCCAGCAGCGCAGGACTTATCTACGAGCAGTACTTC.

The chain employs TRBV10-1 and TRBJ2-5; 7 positions agree with TRBD1. The CDR3 is 13 residues long. Losses at the gene ends were 10 bases for V and 2 bases for J; bases not matched to a gene: 7. The germline V gene has CDR1 WNHNN and CDR2 SYGVQD (reference sequence). The CDR3 DNA follows: TGCGCCACCCCCTCGGGACAGCAAGAGACCCAGTACTTC. This gives the protein CATPSGQQETQYF.

The table lists this clonotype with many counts. The chain recombines TRBV11-2 with TRBJ2-7; no reliable D call. Germline CDR1 and CDR2: SGHAT and FQNNGV. The CDR3 runs to 14 residues. V was trimmed by 1 base and J by 2 bases, leaving 9 bases between them. The CDR3 nucleotides are TGTGCCAGCAGCTTAGGTCACGGCACCTACGAGCAGTACTTC. As protein: CASSLGHGTYEQYF.

CDR3 coding DNA: TGTGCCAGCAGTCCACTCGGCGGGGGGATTTTTCTAGGAGCCAAAAACATTCAGTACTTC. Protein: CASSPLGGGIFLGAKNIQYF. The chain links TRBV7-8 to TRBJ2-4; TRBD2 aligns across 8 bases. V lost 6 bases and J lost 0; bases outside the gene matches: 19. Germline V gene sequence: CDR1 SGHVS, CDR2 FQNEAQ. The CDR3 consists of 20 residues. The whole variable domain, remainder taken from reference TRBV7-8 and TRBJ2-4, is GAGVSQSPRYKVAKRGQDVALRCDPISGHVSLFWYQQALGQGPEFLTYFQNEAQLDKSGLPSDRFFAERPEGSVSTLKIQRTQQEDSAVYLCASSPLGGGIFLGAKNIQYFGAGTRLSVL.